This record looks at one TCR beta chain sequence and its context. The V gene's germline CDR1 is MNHEY and CDR2 SMNVEV (reference sequence). The CDR3 is 15 amino acids. Trimming left V 5 bases short and J 1 base short, with 14 bases between. Produced via immunoSEQ multiplex PCR; TCRdb's table is partial and in-frame only. The table shows about 36,000 clones, with 70% to 90% occurring only once. The data were obtained in a study of T cell changes during pregnancy in multiple sclerosis. This clonotype was sampled from a female donor with multiple sclerosis, enrolled in a pregnancy study. The chain joins TRBV27 to TRBJ1-1; tentatively, D is TRBD1 (6 bases). This specimen consisted of CD8+ T cells from peripheral blood mononuclear cells, obtained in the third trimester of pregnancy. This CDR3 is CASSPPQGENTEAFF. DNA of the CDR3: TGTGCCAGCAGTCCCCCACAGGGCGAGAACACTGAAGCTTTCTTT.